Listed below are T cell receptor beta chains from one sample, sequenced in a study of blood T cell repertoires in COVID-19. Generated by immunoSEQ multiplex PCR, the TCRdb table keeps only in-frame clones and is missing some. The sample consists of tens of thousands of clones, 91% of them appearing once. Sequencing used peripheral blood. Receptors were obtained from a human donor with active COVID-19. The donor label of this sample is uncertain. Both conserved end residues are part of each CDR3. Fields, in order: clone size, J gene, V gene, D gene, CDR3 protein, CDR3 DNA. D genes are given only for firm matches. Size is omitted from some rows. Given values are once, few, many or a class for expanded clones.

clone_size: .
j_call: TRBJ2-5
v_call: TRBV2
d_call: .
cdr3_aa: CASTSFQETQYF
cdr3_nt: TGTGCCAGTACTAGCTTCCAAGAGACCCAGTACTTC

clone_size: .
j_call: TRBJ1-1
v_call: TRBV6-1
d_call: .
cdr3_aa: CASSEWANTEAFF
cdr3_nt: TGTGCCAGCAGTGAATGGGCGAACACTGAAGCTTTCTTT

clone_size: once
j_call: TRBJ2-2
v_call: TRBV6-2/TRBV6-3
d_call: TRBD1
cdr3_aa: CASSRQGISVSGELFF
cdr3_nt: TGTGCCAGCAGCAGACAGGGTATAAGTGTTTCCGGGGAGCTGTTTTTT

clone_size: .
j_call: TRBJ2-3
v_call: TRBV7-2
d_call: TRBD1
cdr3_aa: CASSRTGGLDTQYF
cdr3_nt: TGTGCCAGCAGCCGGACAGGGGGCTTAGATACGCAGTATTTT

clone_size: .
j_call: TRBJ2-7
v_call: TRBV5-5
d_call: .
cdr3_aa: CASSLVPSSSYEQYF
cdr3_nt: TGTGCCAGCAGCTTGGTTCCCTCCAGCTCCTACGAGCAGTACTTC

clone_size: .
j_call: TRBJ1-4
v_call: TRBV21-1
d_call: .
cdr3_aa: CASSESGTGSPPNEKLFF
cdr3_nt: TGTGCCAGCAGCGAAAGTGGTACAGGGTCCCCCCCTAATGAAAAACTGTTTTTT

clone_size: .
j_call: TRBJ2-1
v_call: TRBV4-3
d_call: TRBD2
cdr3_aa: CASSQQTSGSFNEQFF
cdr3_nt: TGCGCCAGCAGCCAGCAGACTAGCGGGAGTTTCAATGAGCAGTTCTTC

clone_size: .
j_call: TRBJ2-7
v_call: TRBV27
d_call: TRBD2
cdr3_aa: CASSLRNLAGDSYEQYF
cdr3_nt: TGTGCCAGCAGTTTACGGAACTTAGCGGGTGACTCCTACGAGCAGTACTTC

clone_size: .
j_call: TRBJ1-5
v_call: TRBV6-5
d_call: .
cdr3_aa: CASRDQTGSNQPQHF
cdr3_nt: TGTGCCAGCAGGGACCAAACAGGGTCCAATCAGCCCCAGCATTTT

clone_size: .
j_call: TRBJ2-1
v_call: TRBV6-2/TRBV6-3
d_call: TRBD1
cdr3_aa: CASSYSPGGYNEQFF
cdr3_nt: TGTGCCAGCAGTTACTCGCCAGGGGGATACAATGAGCAGTTCTTC

clone_size: .
j_call: TRBJ2-3
v_call: TRBV4-2
d_call: .
cdr3_aa: CASSQVSETDTQYF
cdr3_nt: TGTGCCAGCAGCCAAGTTTCCGAGACAGATACGCAGTATTTT

clone_size: .
j_call: TRBJ2-3
v_call: TRBV13
d_call: .
cdr3_aa: CASSPSSTDTQYF
cdr3_nt: TGTGCCAGCAGCCCCTCTAGCACAGATACGCAGTATTTT

clone_size: once
j_call: TRBJ1-2
v_call: TRBV12-3/TRBV12-4
d_call: TRBD1
cdr3_aa: CASSNRGGGYTF
cdr3_nt: TGTGCCAGCAGTAACAGGGGAGGTGGCTACACCTTC

clone_size: .
j_call: TRBJ2-7
v_call: TRBV24-1
d_call: TRBD1
cdr3_aa: CATSEAGGGYYEQYF
cdr3_nt: TGTGCCACCAGTGAAGCAGGGGGTGGCTACTACGAGCAGTACTTC

clone_size: .
j_call: TRBJ2-3
v_call: TRBV6-5
d_call: .
cdr3_aa: CASSYSRGAQTDTQYF
cdr3_nt: TGTGCCAGCAGTTACTCTCGGGGGGCGCAAACAGATACGCAGTATTTT

clone_size: .
j_call: TRBJ2-7
v_call: TRBV5-4
d_call: .
cdr3_aa: CASSLTTSYEQYF
cdr3_nt: TGTGCCAGCAGCTTGACTACCTCCTACGAGCAGTACTTC

clone_size: .
j_call: TRBJ1-1
v_call: TRBV30
d_call: .
cdr3_aa: CAWSVQGPGRAFF
cdr3_nt: TGTGCCTGGAGTGTCCAGGGGCCGGGCCGGGCTTTCTTT

clone_size: .
j_call: TRBJ2-7
v_call: TRBV28
d_call: TRBD2
cdr3_aa: CASQTSGTYEQYF
cdr3_nt: TGTGCCAGCCAGACTAGCGGCACCTACGAGCAGTACTTC

clone_size: .
j_call: TRBJ2-3
v_call: TRBV15
d_call: .
cdr3_aa: CATSRAIHTDTQYF
cdr3_nt: TGTGCCACCAGCAGAGCCATCCACACAGATACGCAGTATTTT

clone_size: .
j_call: TRBJ2-7
v_call: TRBV10-3
d_call: .
cdr3_aa: CAISDLYTAYEQYF
cdr3_nt: TGTGCCATCAGTGATCTTTACACAGCCTACGAGCAGTACTTC

clone_size: .
j_call: TRBJ2-7
v_call: TRBV3-1/TRBV3-2
d_call: TRBD2
cdr3_aa: CASSQGSTGGVPYEQYF
cdr3_nt: TGTGCCAGCAGCCAAGGTTCGACGGGAGGGGTGCCCTACGAGCAGTACTTC

clone_size: few
j_call: TRBJ1-4
v_call: TRBV20-1
d_call: .
cdr3_aa: CSARDRGGLFF
cdr3_nt: TGCAGTGCTAGAGATCGCGGTGGTCTGTTTTTT

clone_size: .
j_call: TRBJ1-1
v_call: TRBV12-5
d_call: TRBD1
cdr3_aa: CASGLSTGGSTEAFF
cdr3_nt: TGTGCTAGTGGTTTAAGTACAGGGGGTAGCACTGAAGCTTTCTTT

clone_size: .
j_call: TRBJ2-7
v_call: TRBV6-2/TRBV6-3
d_call: .
cdr3_aa: CASSKRTVVYEQYF
cdr3_nt: TGTGCCAGCAGTAAGAGGACAGTAGTCTACGAGCAGTACTTC

clone_size: .
j_call: TRBJ1-6
v_call: TRBV7-9
d_call: .
cdr3_aa: CASSSAQGTYNSPLHF
cdr3_nt: TGTGCCAGCAGCTCCGCACAGGGCACCTATAATTCACCCCTCCACTTT

clone_size: few
j_call: TRBJ1-1
v_call: TRBV3-1/TRBV3-2
d_call: .
cdr3_aa: CASSQATGNTEAFF
cdr3_nt: TGTGCCAGCAGCCAAGCCACAGGGAACACTGAAGCTTTCTTT

clone_size: .
j_call: TRBJ1-2
v_call: TRBV7-9
d_call: .
cdr3_aa: CASSLTHSYGYTF
cdr3_nt: TGTGCCAGCAGCTTAACCCACTCCTATGGCTACACCTTC

clone_size: .
j_call: TRBJ2-3
v_call: TRBV11-2
d_call: .
cdr3_aa: CASSLDRVTDTQYF
cdr3_nt: TGTGCCAGCAGCTTAGACAGGGTTACAGATACGCAGTATTTT

clone_size: once
j_call: TRBJ2-5
v_call: TRBV15
d_call: TRBD2
cdr3_aa: CATSPSGRAGETQYF
cdr3_nt: TGTGCCACCAGCCCTAGCGGGAGGGCCGGGGAGACCCAGTACTTC

clone_size: .
j_call: TRBJ1-2
v_call: TRBV10-3
d_call: TRBD1
cdr3_aa: CAISEEAGGRYGYTF
cdr3_nt: TGTGCCATCAGTGAGGAAGCAGGGGGCCGATATGGCTACACCTTC

clone_size: .
j_call: TRBJ2-5
v_call: TRBV7-9
d_call: .
cdr3_aa: CASSLEHLGATQYF
cdr3_nt: TGTGCCAGCAGCTTAGAACACCTAGGAGCGACCCAGTACTTC

clone_size: .
j_call: TRBJ2-6
v_call: TRBV19
d_call: TRBD1
cdr3_aa: CASTQRGDRGSGANVLTF
cdr3_nt: TGTGCCAGTACGCAAAGGGGGGACAGGGGGTCCGGGGCCAACGTCCTGACTTTC

clone_size: .
j_call: TRBJ2-3
v_call: TRBV28
d_call: .
cdr3_aa: CASSLQGYDTQYF
cdr3_nt: TGTGCCAGCAGTCTACAGGGTTACGATACGCAGTATTTT

clone_size: .
j_call: TRBJ1-1
v_call: TRBV7-2
d_call: TRBD1
cdr3_aa: CASSLRPGGDRGQEAFF
cdr3_nt: TGTGCCAGCAGCTTACGGCCCGGGGGGGACAGGGGGCAGGAAGCTTTCTTT

clone_size: .
j_call: TRBJ2-1
v_call: TRBV6-5
d_call: TRBD2
cdr3_aa: CASSKPGLAAEQFF
cdr3_nt: TGTGCCAGCAGTAAGCCGGGACTAGCGGCCGAGCAGTTCTTC

clone_size: .
j_call: TRBJ2-3
v_call: TRBV6-6
d_call: TRBD2
cdr3_aa: CASSPTTSGASFTDTQYF
cdr3_nt: TGTGCCAGCAGTCCCACCACCAGCGGGGCTTCGTTCACAGATACGCAGTATTTT

clone_size: .
j_call: TRBJ2-6
v_call: TRBV6-5
d_call: TRBD1
cdr3_aa: CASSRGGAGANVLTF
cdr3_nt: TGTGCCAGCAGTAGAGGGGGCGCTGGGGCCAACGTCCTGACTTTC

clone_size: .
j_call: TRBJ1-2
v_call: TRBV2
d_call: TRBD1
cdr3_aa: CASREQGLKGYTF
cdr3_nt: TGTGCCAGCAGGGAACAGGGGTTAAAGGGCTACACCTTC

clone_size: .
j_call: TRBJ2-7
v_call: TRBV27
d_call: .
cdr3_aa: CASSASSYEQYF
cdr3_nt: TGTGCCAGCAGTGCGAGCTCCTACGAGCAGTACTTC

clone_size: .
j_call: TRBJ2-7
v_call: TRBV5-1
d_call: .
cdr3_aa: CASSPGRSDPYEQYF
cdr3_nt: TGCGCCAGCAGCCCCGGCAGGTCGGATCCCTACGAGCAGTACTTC

clone_size: .
j_call: TRBJ1-1
v_call: TRBV7-2
d_call: TRBD1
cdr3_aa: CASSSGQGRSEAFF
cdr3_nt: TGTGCCAGCAGCTCCGGACAGGGGAGGTCTGAAGCTTTCTTT

clone_size: .
j_call: TRBJ1-1
v_call: TRBV6-2/TRBV6-3
d_call: TRBD1
cdr3_aa: CASSRDRAATEAFF
cdr3_nt: TGTGCCAGCAGCCGGGACAGGGCTGCCACTGAAGCTTTCTTT